Following are 8 T cell receptor beta chains from one sample sequenced in a study of graft-versus-host responses after intestinal transplantation. These TCRs' antigens remain unknown. Sequencing used immunoSEQ multiplex PCR; TCRdb keeps in-frame clones, though not all of them. The table records 30,000 to 35,000 clones, about four fifths of them present only once. This specimen consisted of unstimulated CD8+ T cells sorted from spleen or lymph node cells, obtained before intestinal transplant. Receptors were obtained from a human donor who received an intestinal transplant.

The chain recombines TRBV27 with TRBJ1-2, with 7 bases that match TRBD1. V shed 5 bases, J shed 4 bases, and the junction held 13 bases outside the gene matches. In germline, CDR1 is MNHEY, CDR2 SMNVEV (reference sequence). The CDR3 is 16 amino acids. For the CDR3, the DNA is TGTGCCAGCAGTGCCTCCGGACAGGTCTACGGCTATGGCTACACCTTC. It translates to CASSASGQVYGYGYTF.

The chain is built from TRBV27 and TRBJ2-7; D is ambiguous. The germline gives CDR1 MNHEY, CDR2 SMNVEV (reference sequence). This CDR3 spans 15 amino acids. Trimming pared 0 bases from V and 3 bases from J, leaving 12 bases between. The CDR3, as DNA: TGTGCCAGCAGTTTATCCTACGGGTTGAACTACGAGCAGTACTTC. It codes for CASSLSYGLNYEQYF.

This chain uses TRBV21-1 with TRBJ2-5; the table names TRBD2, a call not compared with the DNA. TRBV21-1 represents a pseudogene. This CDR3 contains 16 residues. The CDR3: CASSRLAGVRGETQYF. DNA of the CDR3: TGTGCCAGCAGCAGACTAGCGGGAGTGCGTGGAGAGACCCAGTACTTC.

As DNA, the CDR3 is TGTGCCAGCAGTTTTAAGCGCTACACTGAAGCTTTCTTT. Translation: CASSFKRYTEAFF. This chain joins TRBV27 and TRBJ1-1; no reliable D call. Germline loops: CDR1 MNHEY, CDR2 SMNVEV (reference sequence). The V end was cut by 3 bases, the J end by 3 bases, with 8 bases between. The length of the CDR3 is 13 residues.

V is TRBV7-8 and J is TRBJ2-7; 9 positions match TRBD2. CDR1 and CDR2 (germline): SGHVS, FQNEAQ. The junction had 7 bases not matched to a gene; V was cut back by 5 bases and J by 2 bases. The CDR3 has 15 amino acids. The CDR3 spells CASSRGRLAAYEQYF. The CDR3 region has the DNA TGTGCCAGCAGCAGGGGAAGACTAGCGGCCTACGAGCAGTACTTC.

The chain is built from TRBV28 and TRBJ2-7, with TRBD2 matching over 9 bases. V dropped 8 bases and J dropped 2; count of bases not matched to a gene: 13. The CDR3 is made up of 16 amino acids. CDR1 MDHEN and CDR2 SYDVKM come from the germline V gene. CDR3 residues: CASRSMVAGAAYEQYF. Written as DNA, the CDR3 is TGTGCCAGCCGTTCCATGGTAGCGGGAGCCGCCTACGAGCAGTACTTC.

The genes are TRBV5-6 and TRBJ2-5, with TRBD1 matching 8 bases. CDR1 is SGHDT, CDR2 YYEEEE, per germline. CDR3 length: 15 residues. Trimming removed 4 bases from V and 7 bases from J; junction bases left unmatched: 12. CDR3 DNA: TGTGCCAGCAGCACTATGACAGGGGAAACAGGGACCCAGTACTTC. It yields the protein CASSTMTGETGTQYF.

The chain is built from TRBV27 and TRBJ2-7; D call uncertain. Trimming left V 0 bases short and J 2 bases short, with 14 bases between. CDR3 length: 16 residues. Germline CDR1 reads MNHEY; CDR2 reads SMNVEV (reference sequence). This CDR3 is CASSLSLGTSAYEQYF. The CDR3 DNA sequence: TGTGCCAGCAGTTTATCGCTCGGTACCTCCGCCTACGAGCAGTACTTC.